The subject of this entry is one T cell receptor (beta chain). TCRdb ran MiXCR on the RT-PCR reads and lists one entry per CDR3 protein. The sample includes about 500,000 distinct CDR3 sequences, approximately 15% of them seen just once. The data stem from a study of response to subunit inactivated influenza vaccine. The receptor comes from a man aged 45 to 70 who received an inactivated influenza vaccine. This specimen was CD4+ T cells sorted from PBMCs, taken 23 months after vaccination.

CDR3 DNA: TGTGCCAGCAGCTTAACTAGCGAGGTTGAGCAGTTCTTC. Amino acid sequence: CASSLTSEVEQFF. The chain couples TRBV7-2 to TRBJ2-1; 7 nucleotides line up with TRBD2. The V gene end was trimmed by 2 bases and the J gene end by 9 bases; junction bases not matched to a gene: 4. Germline CDR1 is SGHTA and CDR2 is FQGNSA. The length of the CDR3 is 13 residues.